Shown below are 17 T cell receptor beta chains from a single sample sequenced in a study of post-analysis software for immune sequencing data. Findings and caveats of the study: Included in a set of roughly five TRBV segments more frequent in patients than controls were TRBV5-6, TRBV5-1 and TRBV20-1.

Unique molecular identifiers were present in the TCR beta cDNA libraries. TCRdb passed the PCR reads through MiXCR, listing each CDR3 protein once. The sample has under 900,000 distinct CDR3 sequences; around 50% are singletons. No antigens are known for them. What was sequenced was blood. The receptors shown here come from a girl aged 10 to 17 with multiple sclerosis.

A few counts support this clonotype. CDR3 DNA sequence: TGTGCCAGCAGCGCCCGGGGGGTAGAGCAGTACTTC. This gives the protein CASSARGVEQYF. J is TRBJ2-7 and V is TRBV27; 7 positions agree with TRBD2. Germline values: CDR1 MNHEY, CDR2 SMNVEV (reference sequence). This CDR3 is built from 12 residues. The ends lost 6 bases at V and 7 bases at J; junction bases unmatched: 6.

The genes are TRBV29-1 and TRBJ2-1, with D hard to call. Germline CDR1 is SQVTM and CDR2 is ANQGSEA. CDR3 length: 15 amino acids. Trimming left V 4 bases short and J 0 bases short, with 13 bases between. CDR3 sequence: CSVVLGRFSYNEQFF. CDR3 bases: TGCAGCGTTGTTCTAGGGCGGTTCTCCTACAATGAGCAGTTCTTC.

The genes are TRBV6-1 and TRBJ2-4; TRBD2 matches at 10 bases. The V gene's germline CDR1 is MNHNS and CDR2 SASEGT. The CDR3 loop spans 17 amino acids. After removal of 5 bases from V and 1 base from J, the junction contained 8 bases not matched to a gene. CDR3: CASSPRGSGGAKNIQYF. The DNA of the CDR3 is TGTGCCAGCAGTCCTCGCGGTAGCGGGGGGGCCAAAAACATTCAGTACTTC.

CDR3 region: CASSLAGPGEGYTF. Here the CDR3 DNA reads TGTGCCAGCAGCTTAGCGGGGCCGGGAGAAGGCTACACCTTC. The chain couples TRBV7-9 to TRBJ1-2; perhaps TRBD1 as D (5 bases). Trimming left V 0 bases short and J 8 bases short, with 13 bases between. The germline CDR1 and CDR2 sequences are SEHNR and FQNEAQ (reference sequence). The CDR3 has 14 amino acids. Full variable domain (outside the CDR3, taken from reference TRBV7-9 and TRBJ1-2): DTGVSQNPRHKITKRGQNVTFRCDPISEHNRLYWYRQTLGQGPEFLTYFQNEAQLEKSRLLSDRFSAERPKGSFSTLEIQRTEQGDSAMYLCASSLAGPGEGYTFGSGTRLTVV.

This clonotype has only a few counts. The chain uses TRBV11-1 and TRBJ2-7; no clear D gene. Germline CDR1 is SGHAT and CDR2 is FQDESV (reference sequence). The CDR3 spans 15 residues. The V end was cut by 3 bases, the J end by 2 bases, with 14 bases between. CDR3 residues: CASSFRRLTTYEQYF. CDR3 coding DNA: TGTGCCAGCAGCTTCCGCCGGTTGACGACCTACGAGCAGTACTTC.

V and J are TRBV7-9 and TRBJ2-3; D may be TRBD1 (6 bases). With 6 bases removed from V and 0 bases from J, the gap between germline ends came to 19 bases. Germline CDR1 reads SEHNR; CDR2 reads FQNEAQ (reference sequence). This CDR3 contains 17 residues. CDR3 bases: TGTGCCAGCAGTCAAGGCCCAACAGGGCTAAGCACAGATACGCAGTATTTT. Amino acid sequence: CASSQGPTGLSTDTQYF. Supplemented by reference TRBV7-9 and TRBJ2-3, the full variable domain reads DTGVSQNPRHKITKRGQNVTFRCDPISEHNRLYWYRQTLGQGPEFLTYFQNEAQLEKSRLLSDRFSAERPKGSFSTLEIQRTEQGDSAMYLCASSQGPTGLSTDTQYFGPGTRLTVL.

This chain joins TRBV11-2 and TRBJ2-4; D perhaps matches TRBD2 (5 bases). The better agreement between TRBJ2-5 and the DNA end casts doubt on the J call. Germline loops: CDR1 SGHAT, CDR2 FQNNGV. The CDR3 contains 18 residues. The CDR3 spells CASSPSGWERLRLETQYF. In DNA, the CDR3 is TGTGCCAGCAGCCCATCCGGTTGGGAGCGGCTAAGATTAGAGACCCAGTACTTC.

V and J are TRBV25-1 and TRBJ2-7, with D maybe TRBD1 (6 bases). The CDR3 contains 16 residues. Germline CDR1 MGHDK, CDR2 SYGVNS. Trimming left V 6 bases short and J 1 base short, with 19 bases between. The CDR3 sequence is CASSKNQGSISYEQYF. DNA for the CDR3: TGTGCCAGCAGCAAAAATCAGGGGTCGATATCCTACGAGCAGTACTTC.

As concerns this clonotype: This may be a read error: a much more frequent sequence differs by one nucleotide. The CDR3 DNA sequence: TGTGCCGGCAGTTCCCACCGGGACGGAAACAATGAGCAGTTCTTC. Translation gives CAGSSHRDGNNEQFF. The rearrangement links TRBV6-5 to TRBJ2-1, with D perhaps being TRBD1 or TRBD2 (5 bases each). Germline CDR1 MNHEY, CDR2 SVGAGI. The CDR3 is 15 amino acids.

This clonotype has a handful of counts. The chain carries TRBV20-1 and TRBJ2-1, with 13 bases matching TRBD2. This CDR3 comprises 15 residues. Per germline, CDR1 DFQATT and CDR2 SNEGSKA (reference sequence). The junction had 8 bases not matched to a gene; V was cut back by 3 bases and J by 9 bases. Written as DNA, the CDR3 is TGCAGTGCTAGCGGCGGACTAGCGGGAGCCGTTGAGCAGTTCTTC. This encodes CSASGGLAGAVEQFF.

This chain joins TRBV25-1 and TRBJ1-5, with a possible D match to TRBD1 (5 bases). CDR3 length: 15 residues. From germline, CDR1 is MGHDK and CDR2 SYGVNS. The V end was cut by 3 bases, the J end by 3 bases, with 12 bases between. CDR3 residues: CASSEGGTANQPQHF. The CDR3 DNA reads TGTGCCAGCAGTGAGGGGGGTACAGCCAATCAGCCCCAGCATTTT.

Of note for this clonotype: A much larger clonotype is one base distant, so this may be a read error. The chain joins TRBV20-1 to TRBJ2-5; D gene unclear. Germline CDR1 DFQATT, CDR2 SNEGSKA (reference sequence). This CDR3 has 12 amino acids. The V end lost 5 bases, the J end lost 11 bases, and 18 bases lay between the germline ends. The CDR3 sequence is CSAHSPAYGQYF. CDR3 DNA sequence: TGCAGTGCTCACAGCCCCGCTTACGGGCAGTACTTC.

CDR3 amino acids: CSAPGSAYEQYF. CDR3 in DNA: TGCAGTGCTCCAGGGTCCGCCTACGAGCAGTACTTC. The chain carries TRBV20-1 and TRBJ2-7; D perhaps matches TRBD1 (5 bases). Germline V gene data show CDR1 as DFQATT and CDR2 as SNEGSKA (reference sequence). CDR3 length: 12 residues. V was trimmed by 5 bases and J by 2 bases, leaving 10 bases between them.

The genes are TRBV7-6 and TRBJ2-7; 8 bases match TRBD1. The germline gives CDR1 SGHVS, CDR2 FNYEAQ. The CDR3 covers 14 residues. Germline trimming cut 5 bases from V and 3 bases from J; bases unmatched to any gene: 6. The CDR3 loop is CASSVTDRDYEQYF. In DNA, the CDR3 is TGTGCCAGCAGCGTCACGGACAGGGACTACGAGCAGTACTTC.

The chain recombines TRBV9 with TRBJ2-5, with 12 bases aligning to TRBD1. The J call may not be correct, given that the DNA end is closer to TRBJ2-7. From germline, CDR1 is SGDLS and CDR2 YYNGEE. CDR3 length: 16 residues. CDR3 sequence (DNA): TGTGCCAGCACCCCCGGGACAGGGGGCTCGAAATGCGAGCAGTACTTC. This gives the protein CASTPGTGGSKCEQYF.

The CDR3 is CSAAERNEQFF. The CDR3 DNA follows: TGCAGTGCGGCGGAGCGGAATGAGCAGTTCTTC. The chain uses TRBV20-1 and TRBJ2-1, with D maybe TRBD2 (5 bases). The CDR3 spans 11 residues. The ends were cut back, 6 bases at V and 7 bases at J, with 10 bases in the middle. Germline CDR1 DFQATT, CDR2 SNEGSKA (reference sequence).

CDR3 protein: CASDTLSGANVLTF. DNA for the CDR3: TGTGCCAGCGACACGCTCTCTGGGGCCAACGTCCTGACTTTC. The chain uses TRBV7-9 and TRBJ2-6; D is unclear. CDR1 is SEHNR, CDR2 FQNEAQ, per germline (reference sequence). The V end was cut by 8 bases, the J end by 0 bases, with 8 bases between. CDR3 length: 14 amino acids.